The T cell receptor beta chain under discussion was sequenced for a study of blood T cell repertoires in COVID-19. Original methodology: Reference gene primers were amplified, and this amplification served to estimate nucleated cell counts. Sequencing used immunoSEQ multiplex PCR; TCRdb keeps in-frame clones, though not all of them. The V and J calls and clone size are taken from that table; D and trimming were inferred from the DNA. The data hold some 120,000 clones, with approximately 81% observed a single time. This clone has a handful of counts. Trimming cost V 8 bases and J 3 bases; bases outside gene matches: 8. This CDR3 has 15 residues. Germline V gene data show CDR1 as SNHLY and CDR2 as FYNNEI.

This receptor was taken from a woman aged 50 to 65 with acute or convalescent COVID-19. The V and J genes are TRBV2 and TRBJ1-4; TRBD1 matches 8 bases. Input material: peripheral blood. The CDR3 bases are TGTGCCAGCGCCGGACAGGGCGGATCTAATGAAAAACTGTTTTTT. Protein product: CASAGQGGSNEKLFF. The complete variable domain, with remaining parts taken from reference TRBV2 and TRBJ1-4, reads EPEVTQTPSHQVTQMGQEVILRCVPISNHLYFYWYRQILGQKVEFLVSFYNNEISEKSEIFDDQFSVERPDGSNFTLKIRSTKLEDSAMYFCASAGQGGSNEKLFFGSGTQLSVL.